These 10 T cell receptor beta chains share one sample of origin, sequenced in a study of PD-1 blockade in classical Hodgkin lymphoma. The assay was immunoSEQ multiplex PCR, and TCRdb's table has in-frame clones only and misses some. The profile shows roughly 15,000 clones, approximately 68% of them singletons. Brentuximab vedotin exposure varied, and every patient relapsed after autologous stem cell transplantation. The material was peripheral blood mononuclear cells (PBMCs), obtained before the second cycle of nivolumab. The receptors derive from a human donor with classical Hodgkin lymphoma.

This clone was picked up a small number of times. The chain carries TRBV29-1 and TRBJ2-1, with no clear D. Germline V lookup: CDR1 SQVTM, CDR2 ANQGSEA. The CDR3 is 11 residues long. V gave up 3 bases and J gave up 7 bases, with 7 bases separating them. The CDR3 nucleotides read TGCAGCGTTGATAAGGGAAATGAGCAGTTCTTC. This gives the protein CSVDKGNEQFF.

This clone was counted only a few times. The chain's CDR3 is CASRGDRGRIGEQYF. CDR3 DNA: TGTGCCAGCAGGGGGGACAGGGGGCGGATAGGCGAGCAGTACTTC. The rearrangement links TRBV6-1 to TRBJ2-7, with TRBD1 identical over 12 bases. Germline loops: CDR1 MNHNS, CDR2 SASEGT. The CDR3 consists of 15 residues. V lost 6 bases, J lost 6 bases, and 9 bases stayed unmatched.

The table lists this clone with a few counts. V is TRBV13 and J is TRBJ1-4; tentatively, D is TRBD1 (5 bases). The V end was cut by 1 base, the J end by 8 bases, with 11 bases between. CDR1 and CDR2 from the germline V gene are PRHDT and FYEKMQ (reference sequence). The CDR3 is 14 amino acids. CDR3 coding DNA: TGTGCCAGCAGCTTAGATCGACAGAGAGAAAAACTGTTTTTT. Protein: CASSLDRQREKLFF. Together with reference TRBV13 and TRBJ1-4, the CDR3 gives the full variable domain: AAGVIQSPRHLIKEKRETATLKCYPIPRHDTVYWYQQGPGQDPQFLISFYEKMQSDKGSIPDRFSAQQFSDYHSELNMSSLELGDSALYFCASSLDRQREKLFFGSGTQLSVL.

The genes are TRBV5-1 and TRBJ1-1; D is unclear. Germline V CDR1 and CDR2: SGHRS, YFSETQ. Trimming took off 5 bases at V and 0 bases at J, with 8 bases between the two ends. The CDR3 is 13 residues long. The CDR3 nucleotides read TGCGCCAGCAGAGACGCGATGAACACTGAAGCTTTCTTT. It encodes CASRDAMNTEAFF.

The count of this clone is one. The J gene is TRBJ2-1, the V gene TRBV2, with TRBD2 identical over 11 bases. Per the germline V gene, CDR1 is SNHLY and CDR2 is FYNNEI. V shed 6 bases and J 4 bases; nucleotides not matched to a gene: 8. This CDR3 is 16 amino acids long. Here the CDR3 reads CASSTTSGRSYNEQFF. As DNA, the CDR3 is TGTGCCAGCAGCACCACTAGCGGGAGATCATACAATGAGCAGTTCTTC.

This chain uses TRBV18 with TRBJ1-2, with D maybe TRBD1 (5 bases). V was cut by 8 bases and J by 8 bases, with 9 bases left in between. The V gene's germline CDR1 is KGHSH and CDR2 LQKENI. There are 10 residues in the CDR3. DNA for the CDR3: TGTGCCAGCCGGGACGTAGGCTACACCTTC. Translated: CASRDVGYTF.

This clone came up a few times. The genes are TRBV27 and TRBJ1-5, with D unresolved. Between the trimmed V and J ends, which lost 5 bases and 4 bases, there was a span of 9 bases. This CDR3 spans 13 amino acids. Looked up from germline, CDR1 is MNHEY and CDR2 is SMNVEV (reference sequence). The CDR3 loop is CASSGWGNQPQHF. The CDR3 DNA is TGTGCCAGCAGTGGATGGGGAAATCAGCCCCAGCATTTT.

CDR3 sequence: CASSRGTELYYEQYF. The CDR3 coding sequence is TGTGCCAGCAGCCGAGGGACGGAACTATACTACGAGCAGTACTTC. The genes are TRBV11-2 and TRBJ2-7, with D perhaps assigned TRBD1 or TRBD2 (5 bases each). V was clipped by 5 bases and J by 3 bases, with 17 bases between them. In germline, CDR1 is SGHAT, CDR2 FQNNGV. This CDR3 has 15 amino acids.

The V gene is TRBV19, the J gene TRBJ1-5; the D is unclear. Trimming shortened V by 3 bases and J by 1 base, and 16 bases separated the two germline ends. Germline V CDR1 and CDR2: LNHDA, SQIVND (reference sequence). This CDR3 contains 17 residues. CDR3 residues: CASSMGSGSRSNQPQHF. CDR3 nucleotide sequence: TGTGCCAGTAGTATGGGGTCGGGGTCGAGGAGCAATCAGCCCCAGCATTTT. Looking up the rest from reference TRBV19 and TRBJ1-5 gives the full variable domain: DGGITQSPKYLFRKEGQNVTLSCEQNLNHDAMYWYRQDPGQGLRLIYYSQIVNDFQKGDIAEGYSVSREKKESFPLTVTSAQKNPTAFYLCASSMGSGSRSNQPQHFGDGTRLSIL.

The chain combines TRBV10-3 with TRBJ1-6; no definite D call. Between the trimmed V and J ends, which lost 3 bases and 0 bases, there was a span of 15 bases. This CDR3 spans 18 amino acids. The V gene's germline CDR1 is ENHRY and CDR2 SYGVKD. The CDR3 is CAISDEGSYSSYNSPLHF. The CDR3 nucleotides are TGTGCCATCAGTGACGAGGGCAGCTACAGCTCCTATAATTCACCCCTCCACTTT.